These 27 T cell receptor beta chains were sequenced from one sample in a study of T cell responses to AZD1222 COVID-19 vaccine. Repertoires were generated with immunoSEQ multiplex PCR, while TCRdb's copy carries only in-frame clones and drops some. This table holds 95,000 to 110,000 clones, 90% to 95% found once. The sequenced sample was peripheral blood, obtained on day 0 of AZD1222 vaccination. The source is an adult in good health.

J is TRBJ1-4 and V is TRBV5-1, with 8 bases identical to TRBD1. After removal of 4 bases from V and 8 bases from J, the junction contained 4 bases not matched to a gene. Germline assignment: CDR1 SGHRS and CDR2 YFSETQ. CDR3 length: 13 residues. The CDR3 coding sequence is TGCGCCAGCAGCGAACAGGGGGGCGAAAAACTGTTTTTT. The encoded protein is CASSEQGGEKLFF. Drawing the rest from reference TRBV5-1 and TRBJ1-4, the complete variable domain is KAGVTQTPRYLIKTRGQQVTLSCSPISGHRSVSWYQQTPGQGLQFLFEYFSETQRNKGNFPGRFSGRQFSNSRSEMNVSTLELGDSALYLCASSEQGGEKLFFGSGTQLSVL.

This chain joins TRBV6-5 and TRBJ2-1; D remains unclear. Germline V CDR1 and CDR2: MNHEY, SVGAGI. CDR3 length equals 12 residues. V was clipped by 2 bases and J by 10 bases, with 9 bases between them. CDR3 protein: CASSYPGREQFF. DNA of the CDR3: TGTGCCAGCAGTTACCCCGGGCGAGAGCAGTTCTTC.

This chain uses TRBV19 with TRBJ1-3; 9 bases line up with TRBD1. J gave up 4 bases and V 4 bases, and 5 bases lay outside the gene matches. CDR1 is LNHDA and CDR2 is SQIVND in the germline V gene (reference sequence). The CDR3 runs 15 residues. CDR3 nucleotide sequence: TGTGCCAGTAGTACCGGGACAGGGATCGGAAACACCATATATTTT. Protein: CASSTGTGIGNTIYF.

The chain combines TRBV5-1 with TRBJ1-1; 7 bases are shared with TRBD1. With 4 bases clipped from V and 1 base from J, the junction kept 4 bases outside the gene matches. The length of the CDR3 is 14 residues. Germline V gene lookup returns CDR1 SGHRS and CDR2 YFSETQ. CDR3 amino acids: CASSTGQENTEAFF. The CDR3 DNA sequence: TGCGCCAGCAGCACCGGACAGGAGAACACTGAAGCTTTCTTT.

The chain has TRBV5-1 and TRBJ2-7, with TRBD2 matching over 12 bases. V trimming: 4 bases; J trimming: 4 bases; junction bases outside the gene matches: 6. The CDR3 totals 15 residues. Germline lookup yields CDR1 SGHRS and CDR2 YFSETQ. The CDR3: CASSIGLAGPYEQYF. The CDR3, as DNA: TGCGCCAGCAGCATTGGACTAGCGGGGCCGTACGAGCAGTACTTC.

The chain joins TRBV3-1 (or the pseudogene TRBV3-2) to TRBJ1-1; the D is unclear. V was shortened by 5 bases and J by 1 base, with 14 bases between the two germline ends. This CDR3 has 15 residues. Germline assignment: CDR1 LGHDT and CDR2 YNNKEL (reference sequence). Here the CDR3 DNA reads TGTGCCAGCAGCACCGCGTTCTGGTCGAACACTGAAGCTTTCTTT. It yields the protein CASSTAFWSNTEAFF.

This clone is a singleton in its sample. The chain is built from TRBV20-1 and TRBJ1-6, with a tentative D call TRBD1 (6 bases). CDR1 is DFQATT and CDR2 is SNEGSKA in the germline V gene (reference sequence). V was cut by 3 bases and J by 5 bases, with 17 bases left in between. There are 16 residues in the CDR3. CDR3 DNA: TGCAGTGCTAGTGCCCCAAGACAGGAAAATAATTCACCCCTCCACTTT. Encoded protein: CSASAPRQENNSPLHF.

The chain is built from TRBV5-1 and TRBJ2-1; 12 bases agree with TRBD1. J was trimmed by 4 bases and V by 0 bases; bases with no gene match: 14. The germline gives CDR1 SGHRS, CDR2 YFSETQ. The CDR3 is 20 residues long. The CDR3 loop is CASSLEGTGGIISQYNEQFF. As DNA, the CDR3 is TGCGCCAGCAGCTTGGAGGGGACAGGGGGCATTATCTCGCAGTACAATGAGCAGTTCTTC.

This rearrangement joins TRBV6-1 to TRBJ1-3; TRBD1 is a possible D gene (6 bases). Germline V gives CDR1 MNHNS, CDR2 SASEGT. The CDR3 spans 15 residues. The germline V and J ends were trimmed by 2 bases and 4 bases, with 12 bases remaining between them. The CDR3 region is CASSEQEGVGNTIYF. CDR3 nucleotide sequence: TGTGCCAGCAGTGAACAGGAGGGGGTAGGAAACACCATATATTTT.

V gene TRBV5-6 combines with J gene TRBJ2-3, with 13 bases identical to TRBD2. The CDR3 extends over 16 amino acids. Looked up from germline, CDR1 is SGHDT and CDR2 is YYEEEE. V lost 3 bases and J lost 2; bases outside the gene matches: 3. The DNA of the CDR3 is TGTGCCAGCAGCTGGGGACTAGCGGGAATCACAGATACGCAGTATTTT. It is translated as CASSWGLAGITDTQYF. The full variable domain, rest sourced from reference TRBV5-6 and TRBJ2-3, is DAGVTQSPTHLIKTRGQQVTLRCSPKSGHDTVSWYQQALGQGPQFIFQYYEEEERQRGNFPDRFSGHQFPNYSSELNVNALLLGDSALYLCASSWGLAGITDTQYFGPGTRLTVL.

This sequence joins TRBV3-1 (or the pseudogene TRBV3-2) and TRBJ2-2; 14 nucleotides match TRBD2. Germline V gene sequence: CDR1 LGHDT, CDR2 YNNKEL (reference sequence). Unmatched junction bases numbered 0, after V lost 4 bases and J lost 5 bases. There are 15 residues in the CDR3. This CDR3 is CASSRLAGGTGELFF. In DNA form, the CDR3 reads TGTGCCAGCAGCCGACTAGCGGGGGGGACCGGGGAGCTGTTTTTT.

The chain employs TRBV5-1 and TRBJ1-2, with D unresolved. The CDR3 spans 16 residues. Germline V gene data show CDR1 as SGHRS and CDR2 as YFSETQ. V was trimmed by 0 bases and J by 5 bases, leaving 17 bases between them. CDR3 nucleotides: TGCGCCAGCAGCTTGGGGTCTTCTCGCAACGGGTATGGCTACACCTTC. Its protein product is CASSLGSSRNGYGYTF.

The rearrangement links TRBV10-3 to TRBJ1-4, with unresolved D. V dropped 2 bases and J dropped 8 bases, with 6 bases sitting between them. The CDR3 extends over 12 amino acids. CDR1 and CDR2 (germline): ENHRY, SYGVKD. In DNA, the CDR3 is TGTGCCATCAGTGAGGGCTCGGAAAAACTGTTTTTT. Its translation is CAISEGSEKLFF.

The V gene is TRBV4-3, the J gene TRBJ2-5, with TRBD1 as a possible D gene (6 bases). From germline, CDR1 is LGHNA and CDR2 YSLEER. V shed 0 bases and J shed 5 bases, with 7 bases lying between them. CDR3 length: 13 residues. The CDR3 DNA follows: TGCGCCAGCAGCCAAGACAGGGGCGAGACCCAGTACTTC. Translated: CASSQDRGETQYF.

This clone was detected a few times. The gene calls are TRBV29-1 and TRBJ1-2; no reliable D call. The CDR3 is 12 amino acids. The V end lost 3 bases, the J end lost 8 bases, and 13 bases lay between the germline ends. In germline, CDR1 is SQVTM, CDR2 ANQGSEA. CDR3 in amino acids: CSVDEEMRGYTF. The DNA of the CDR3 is TGCAGCGTTGACGAAGAAATGAGGGGCTACACCTTC.

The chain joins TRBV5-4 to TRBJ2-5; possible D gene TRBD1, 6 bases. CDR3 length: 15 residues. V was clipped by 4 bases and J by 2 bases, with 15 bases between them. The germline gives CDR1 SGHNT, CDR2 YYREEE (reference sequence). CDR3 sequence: CASSPGSRGQETQYF. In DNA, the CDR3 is TGTGCCAGCAGCCCAGGATCGAGGGGGCAAGAGACCCAGTACTTC.

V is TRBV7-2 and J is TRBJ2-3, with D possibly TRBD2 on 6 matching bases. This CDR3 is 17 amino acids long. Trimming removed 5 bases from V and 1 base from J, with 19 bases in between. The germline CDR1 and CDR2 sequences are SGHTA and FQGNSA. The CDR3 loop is CASSPRGTGRRTDTQYF. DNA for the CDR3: TGTGCCAGCAGCCCTAGAGGGACCGGGAGACGCACAGATACGCAGTATTTT.

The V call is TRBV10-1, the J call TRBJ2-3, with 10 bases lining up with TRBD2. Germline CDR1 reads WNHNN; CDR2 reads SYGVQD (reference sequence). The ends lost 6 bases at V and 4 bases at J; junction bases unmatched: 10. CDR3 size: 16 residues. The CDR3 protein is CASSPVASGGSDTQYF. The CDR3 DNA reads TGCGCCAGCAGCCCGGTGGCTAGCGGGGGCTCAGATACGCAGTATTTT.

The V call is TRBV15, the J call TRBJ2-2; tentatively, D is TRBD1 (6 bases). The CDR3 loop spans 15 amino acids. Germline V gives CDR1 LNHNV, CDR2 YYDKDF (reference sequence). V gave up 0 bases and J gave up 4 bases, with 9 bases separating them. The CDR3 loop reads CATSRDVTGTGELFF. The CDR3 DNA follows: TGTGCCACCAGCAGAGATGTGACAGGCACCGGGGAGCTGTTTTTT.

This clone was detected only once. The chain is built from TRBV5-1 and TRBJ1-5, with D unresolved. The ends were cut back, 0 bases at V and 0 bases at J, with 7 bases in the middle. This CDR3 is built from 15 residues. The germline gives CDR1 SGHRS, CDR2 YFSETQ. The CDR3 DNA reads TGCGCCAGCAGCTTGGGCATCCGTAGCAATCAGCCCCAGCATTTT. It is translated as CASSLGIRSNQPQHF.

The CDR3 reads CASSLVTGAGGYTF. The CDR3 DNA sequence: TGTGCCAGCAGCTTAGTGACAGGGGCGGGTGGCTACACCTTC. V usage is TRBV13 and J usage is TRBJ1-2, with TRBD1 identical over 8 bases. CDR3 length equals 14 residues. The ends lost 1 base at V and 7 bases at J; junction bases unmatched: 5. The germline V gene has CDR1 PRHDT and CDR2 FYEKMQ (reference sequence).

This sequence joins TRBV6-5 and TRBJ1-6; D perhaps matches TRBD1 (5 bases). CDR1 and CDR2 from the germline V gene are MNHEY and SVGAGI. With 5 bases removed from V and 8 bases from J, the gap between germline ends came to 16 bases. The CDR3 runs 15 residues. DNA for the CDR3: TGTGCCAGCAGTCTACAAATCAGAGGGGATTCACCCCTCCACTTT. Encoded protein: CASSLQIRGDSPLHF.

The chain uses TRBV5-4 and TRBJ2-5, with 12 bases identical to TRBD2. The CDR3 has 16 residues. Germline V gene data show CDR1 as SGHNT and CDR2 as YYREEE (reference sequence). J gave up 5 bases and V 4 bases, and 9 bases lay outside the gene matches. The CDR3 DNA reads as TGTGCCAGCAGCCCAGGACTAGCGGGGAGGGGCGAGACCCAGTACTTC. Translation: CASSPGLAGRGETQYF.

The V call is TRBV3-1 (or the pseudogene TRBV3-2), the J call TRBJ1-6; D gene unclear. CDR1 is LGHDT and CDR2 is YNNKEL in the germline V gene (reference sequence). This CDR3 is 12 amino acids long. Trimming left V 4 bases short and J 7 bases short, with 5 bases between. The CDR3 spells CASSLSNSPLHF. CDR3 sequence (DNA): TGTGCCAGCAGCCTTTCAAATTCACCCCTCCACTTT.

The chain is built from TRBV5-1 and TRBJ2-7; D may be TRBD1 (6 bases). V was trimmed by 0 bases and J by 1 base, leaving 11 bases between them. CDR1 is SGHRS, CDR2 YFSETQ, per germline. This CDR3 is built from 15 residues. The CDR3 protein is CASSLGRDTSYEQYF. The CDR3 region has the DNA TGCGCCAGCAGCTTGGGCCGGGACACATCCTACGAGCAGTACTTC.

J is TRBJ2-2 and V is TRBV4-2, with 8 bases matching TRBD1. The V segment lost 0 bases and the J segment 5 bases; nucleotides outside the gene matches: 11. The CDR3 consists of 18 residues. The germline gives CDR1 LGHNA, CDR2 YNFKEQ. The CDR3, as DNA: TGTGCCAGCAGCCAAGAGGGGGCAGGACAGGGAAGTACCGGGGAGCTGTTTTTT. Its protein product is CASSQEGAGQGSTGELFF.

CDR3 bases: TGCAGCGTTAGTGGGAGGACCTATGGCTACACCTTC. The encoded protein is CSVSGRTYGYTF. The J gene is TRBJ1-2, the V gene TRBV29-1, with D unresolved. Trimming removed 5 bases at V and 4 bases at J, with 11 bases between. CDR1 is SQVTM, CDR2 ANQGSEA, per germline. The CDR3 covers 12 residues.